The TCR beta chain described here comes from a study of beta chain features in type 1 diabetes. General study results and limits: Researchers reported that naive, central memory and Treg TCRB repertoires appeared more similar in patients than in healthy donors. Whether TCRB rearrangement is influenced by HLA type was left unresolved in this analysis. More deletions and fewer insertions at VDJ junctions were seen in type 1 diabetes patients.

Averaging about 120 mL, one heparinised blood draw was given by each donor. A remark on this clone: Its antigen is not known.

Reverse transcription of all isolated RNA meant that expressed TCRB transcripts were sequenced. Assay used: immunoSEQ multiplex PCR; TCRdb lists only in-frame clones, some missing. The sample lists some 500,000 clones, over 10% occurring once. The sample taken for sequencing was naive CD4+ T cells from blood. This clonotype originated in a woman between 18 and 30 years old in good health.

CDR3 DNA: TGTGCCAGCAGCCTGACGGGAGGATCTAATAATGAGCAGTTCTTC. Translation: CASSLTGGSNNEQFF. This chain joins TRBV11-3 and TRBJ2-1, with 7 bases that match TRBD2. Germline CDR1 SGHNT, CDR2 YENEEA. Trimming at V came to 5 bases and at J to 7 bases, leaving 11 bases not matched to a gene. This CDR3 region has 15 residues.